The text below deals with one T cell receptor beta chain. Its target is not known. These data come from a study of T cell repertoires in ileal Crohn's disease. Study-level information: All patients had surgery for stricturing (approximately 60%) or penetrating (around 40%) disease.

CDR3 length: 15 amino acids. V lost 2 bases and J 5 bases, leaving 14 bases between the germline ends. Germline lookup yields CDR1 MGHRA and CDR2 YSYEKL. The assay was immunoSEQ multiplex PCR, and TCRdb's table has in-frame clones only and misses some. Of some 15,000 clones listed, around 93% are singletons. Study results and caveats: Clonal expansions were more frequent in active smokers than non-smokers at surgery. Compared with CD4 T cells, sorted CD8 cells carried more expanded clones. All patients with clonality above 26.8% had endoscopic recurrence.

The specimen was ileal tissue. This receptor was identified in an adult with Crohn's disease. The chain has TRBV4-1 and TRBJ2-3, with D possibly being TRBD2 (6 bases). The CDR3 loop reads CASSQKGGAVDTQYF. CDR3 in DNA: TGCGCCAGCAGCCAAAAAGGCGGGGCGGTAGATACGCAGTATTTT.